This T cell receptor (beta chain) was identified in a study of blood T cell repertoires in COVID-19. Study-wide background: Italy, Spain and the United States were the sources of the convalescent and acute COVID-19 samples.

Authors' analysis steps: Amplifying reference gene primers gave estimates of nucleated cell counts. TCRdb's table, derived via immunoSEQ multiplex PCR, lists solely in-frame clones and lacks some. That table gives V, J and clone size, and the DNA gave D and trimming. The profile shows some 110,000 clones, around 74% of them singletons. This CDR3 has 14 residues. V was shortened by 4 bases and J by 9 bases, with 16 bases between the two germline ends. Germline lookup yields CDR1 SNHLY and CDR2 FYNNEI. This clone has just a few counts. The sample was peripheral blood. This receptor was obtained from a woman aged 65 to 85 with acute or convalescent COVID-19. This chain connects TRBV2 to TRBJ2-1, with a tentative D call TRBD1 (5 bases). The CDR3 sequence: CASSVGRASSEQFF. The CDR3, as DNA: TGTGCCAGCAGTGTTGGCAGGGCCTCCTCTGAGCAGTTCTTC.